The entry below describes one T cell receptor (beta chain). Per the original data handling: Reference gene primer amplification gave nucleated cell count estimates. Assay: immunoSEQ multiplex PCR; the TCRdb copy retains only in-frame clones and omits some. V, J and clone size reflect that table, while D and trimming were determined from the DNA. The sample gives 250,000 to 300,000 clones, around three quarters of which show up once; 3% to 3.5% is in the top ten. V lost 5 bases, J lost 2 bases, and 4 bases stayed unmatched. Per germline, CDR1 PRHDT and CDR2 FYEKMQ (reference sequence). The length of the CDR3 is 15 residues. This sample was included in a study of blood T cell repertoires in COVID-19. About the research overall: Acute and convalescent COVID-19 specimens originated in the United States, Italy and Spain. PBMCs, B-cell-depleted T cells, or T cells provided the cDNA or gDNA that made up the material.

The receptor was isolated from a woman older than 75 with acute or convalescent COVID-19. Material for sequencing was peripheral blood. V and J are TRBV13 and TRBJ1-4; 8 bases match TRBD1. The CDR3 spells CASSQRTGTNEKLFF. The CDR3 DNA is TGTGCCAGCAGCCAACGGACAGGGACTAATGAAAAACTGTTTTTT. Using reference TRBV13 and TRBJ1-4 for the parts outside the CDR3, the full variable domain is AAGVIQSPRHLIKEKRETATLKCYPIPRHDTVYWYQQGPGQDPQFLISFYEKMQSDKGSIPDRFSAQQFSDYHSELNMSSLELGDSALYFCASSQRTGTNEKLFFGSGTQLSVL.